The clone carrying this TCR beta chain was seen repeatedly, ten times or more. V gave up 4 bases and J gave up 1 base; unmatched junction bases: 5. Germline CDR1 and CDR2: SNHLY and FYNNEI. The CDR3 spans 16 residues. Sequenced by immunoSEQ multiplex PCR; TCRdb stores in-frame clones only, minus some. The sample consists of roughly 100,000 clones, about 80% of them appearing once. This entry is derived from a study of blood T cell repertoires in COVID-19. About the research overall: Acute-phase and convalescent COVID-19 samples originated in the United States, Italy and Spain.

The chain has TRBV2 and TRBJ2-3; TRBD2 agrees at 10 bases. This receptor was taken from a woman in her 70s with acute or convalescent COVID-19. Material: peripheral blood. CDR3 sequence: CASSARLAGGTDTQYF. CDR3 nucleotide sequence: TGTGCCAGCAGTGCAAGGCTAGCGGGGGGCACAGATACGCAGTATTTT.